These 10 T cell receptor beta chains share one sample of origin, sequenced in a study of monozygotic twins with inflammatory bowel disease. TCRdb reanalyzed the 5' RACE reads and collapses them to one entry per CDR3 protein, without DNA. The specimen's table records around 210,000 distinct CDR3 sequences. Sequencing was done on a sample of blood. The receptor source for this set is a human donor with ulcerative colitis or Crohn's disease, or a healthy co-twin of an affected twin (not recorded which).

V is TRBV5-1 and J is TRBJ1-1; TCRdb calls TRBD1, which cannot be checked without DNA. There are 14 residues in the CDR3. Germline CDR1 and CDR2: SGHRS and YFSETQ. CDR3 sequence reads: CASSPGGADTEAFF.

The V gene is TRBV12-3 or TRBV12-4, the J gene TRBJ2-3; the TCRdb D gene call, TRBD2, has no DNA to confirm it. This CDR3 is built from 14 residues. CDR3 protein: CASSHSGSTDTQYF.

The rearrangement joins TRBV10-3 to TRBJ2-7; the D gene TCRdb calls, TRBD2, cannot be checked with no DNA. The germline CDR1 and CDR2 sequences are ENHRY and SYGVKD. CDR3 length: 16 amino acids. The CDR3 spells CAISESSGGNTYEQYF.

The chain links TRBV5-1 to TRBJ1-1; absent DNA, TCRdb's TRBD1 call cannot be checked. Germline values: CDR1 SGHRS, CDR2 YFSETQ. This CDR3 has 15 residues. The chain's CDR3 is CASSVKTGYDTEAFF.

The CDR3 is CASSLSGALFF. The rearrangement links TRBV7-9 to TRBJ2-2. This CDR3 region has 11 residues. The V gene's germline CDR1 is SEHNR and CDR2 FQNEAQ (reference sequence).

The chain recombines TRBV5-6 with TRBJ2-1; TCRdb gives TRBD1 as the D gene, but with no DNA this cannot be confirmed. The germline CDR1 and CDR2 sequences are SGHDT and YYEEEE. The CDR3 is 13 residues long. The CDR3 protein is CASSFDSYNEQFF.

The chain has TRBV27 and TRBJ2-7. Per germline, CDR1 MNHEY and CDR2 SMNVEV (reference sequence). The CDR3 is made up of 14 amino acids. CDR3 protein: CASSLSGWLNEQYF.

The chain links TRBV29-1 to TRBJ1-1; without DNA, the TCRdb call of TRBD1 cannot be checked. The CDR3 length is 11 residues. CDR1 is SQVTM, CDR2 ANQGSEA, per germline. The CDR3 loop reads CSVVRGTEAFF.

The chain couples TRBV21-1 to TRBJ1-5; TCRdb outputs TRBD1, but without DNA this stays unchecked. TRBV21-1 constitutes a pseudogene. The CDR3 runs to 12 residues. CDR3: CAKQAVNQPQHF.

The chain links TRBV27 to TRBJ2-7. Germline CDR1 MNHEY, CDR2 SMNVEV (reference sequence). This CDR3 contains 13 residues. The CDR3 is CASSFQNSYEQYF.